The sequence of this T cell receptor beta chain was determined in a study of monozygotic twins with inflammatory bowel disease. Using eight separate reactions per sample, the authors generated cDNA. Researchers used template switching to add UMIs featuring a 6-nucleotide sample barcode. TCRdb reprocessed the 5' RACE reads; each CDR3 protein has one entry and no DNA is given. This sample contains approximately 340,000 distinct CDR3 sequences. Study conclusions and caveats: The existence of one strong signal or clonotype linked to IBD lacked support.

The CDR3 spans 13 residues. Germline CDR1 KGHSH, CDR2 LQKENI. The authors isolated total RNA from whole blood without sorting T cells. Turning to this clonotype: The target antigen is unknown.

The sequence came from a human donor with ulcerative colitis or Crohn's disease, or a healthy co-twin of an affected twin (not recorded which). The V and J genes are TRBV18 and TRBJ1-2. Material for sequencing was blood. The CDR3 is CASSPRQEDGYTF.